This T cell receptor (beta chain) emerged from a study of cytomegalovirus exposure and HLA in healthy donors. In the PCR, 60 Vbeta and 13 Jbeta primers were used. Clones were sequenced by immunoSEQ multiplex PCR, and TCRdb holds only the in-frame ones, with some missing. Of 200,000 or so clones detected, 80% to 85% appear once; the ten largest clones hold approximately 2%. CDR3 size: 16 residues. In germline, CDR1 is SGHTA, CDR2 FQGNSA. Trimming removed 1 base at V and 4 bases at J, with 14 bases between. The clonotype comes from a woman aged 18-30 years in good health and CMV-seropositive. The material sequenced was PBMCs. The chain carries TRBV7-2 and TRBJ1-5; D perhaps matches TRBD1 (5 bases). Here the CDR3 reads CASSLVGLGANQPQHF. The CDR3 DNA follows: TGTGCCAGCAGCTTAGTGGGACTAGGAGCAAATCAGCCCCAGCATTTT.